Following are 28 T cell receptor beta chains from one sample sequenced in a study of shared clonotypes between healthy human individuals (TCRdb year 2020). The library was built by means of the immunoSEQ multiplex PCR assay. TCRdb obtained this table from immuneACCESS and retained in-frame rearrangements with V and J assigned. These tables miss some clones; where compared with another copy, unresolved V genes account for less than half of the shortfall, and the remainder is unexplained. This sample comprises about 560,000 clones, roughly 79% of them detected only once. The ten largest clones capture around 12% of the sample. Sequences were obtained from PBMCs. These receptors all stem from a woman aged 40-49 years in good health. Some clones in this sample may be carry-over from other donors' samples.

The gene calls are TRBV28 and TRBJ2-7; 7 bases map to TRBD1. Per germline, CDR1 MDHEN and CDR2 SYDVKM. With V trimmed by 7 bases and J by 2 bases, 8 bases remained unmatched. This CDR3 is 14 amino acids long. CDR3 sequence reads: CASKFLGTAYEQYF. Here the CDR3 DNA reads TGTGCCAGCAAATTTCTTGGGACAGCCTACGAGCAGTACTTC.

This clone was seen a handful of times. CDR3 sequence (DNA): TGCGCCAGCAGCCCCAGGGCTCGGAGCACTGAAGCTTTCTTT. Protein: CASSPRARSTEAFF. The chain couples TRBV5-1 to TRBJ1-1; D might be TRBD1 (5 bases). Germline-derived CDR1 and CDR2 are SGHRS and YFSETQ. The CDR3 is made up of 14 amino acids. With 4 bases removed from V and 4 bases from J, the gap between germline ends came to 14 bases.

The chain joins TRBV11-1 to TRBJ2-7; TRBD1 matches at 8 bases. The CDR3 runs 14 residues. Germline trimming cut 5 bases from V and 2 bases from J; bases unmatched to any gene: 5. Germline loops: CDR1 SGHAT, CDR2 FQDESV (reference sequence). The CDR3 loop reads CASSPRTGTYEQYF. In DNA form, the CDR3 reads TGTGCCAGCAGCCCCAGGACAGGGACCTACGAGCAGTACTTC.

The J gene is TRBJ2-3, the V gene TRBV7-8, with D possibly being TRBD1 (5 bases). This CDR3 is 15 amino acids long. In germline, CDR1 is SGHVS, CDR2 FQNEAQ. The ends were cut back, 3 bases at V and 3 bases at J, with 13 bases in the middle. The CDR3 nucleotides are TGTGCCAGCAGCTTGGGCATTCAGGGTACAGATACGCAGTATTTT. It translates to CASSLGIQGTDTQYF.

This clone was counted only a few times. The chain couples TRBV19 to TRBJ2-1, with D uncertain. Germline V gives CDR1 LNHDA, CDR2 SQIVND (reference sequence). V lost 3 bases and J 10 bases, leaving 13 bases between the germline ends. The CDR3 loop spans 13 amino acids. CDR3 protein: CASSIQVVREQFF. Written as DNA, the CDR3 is TGTGCCAGTAGTATTCAGGTTGTGCGAGAGCAGTTCTTC. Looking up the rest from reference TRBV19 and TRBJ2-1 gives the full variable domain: DGGITQSPKYLFRKEGQNVTLSCEQNLNHDAMYWYRQDPGQGLRLIYYSQIVNDFQKGDIAEGYSVSREKKESFPLTVTSAQKNPTAFYLCASSIQVVREQFFGPGTRLTVL.

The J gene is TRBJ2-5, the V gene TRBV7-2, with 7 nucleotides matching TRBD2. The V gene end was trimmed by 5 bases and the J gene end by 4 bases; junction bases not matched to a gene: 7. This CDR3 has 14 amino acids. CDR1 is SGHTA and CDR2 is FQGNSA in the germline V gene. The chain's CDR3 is CASSRPGRAETQYF. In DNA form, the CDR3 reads TGTGCCAGCAGCCGACCTGGGAGGGCAGAGACCCAGTACTTC. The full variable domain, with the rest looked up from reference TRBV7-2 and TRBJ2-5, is GAGVSQSPSNKVTEKGKDVELRCDPISGHTALYWYRQSLGQGLEFLIYFQGNSAPDKSGLPSDRFSAERTGGSVSTLTIQRTQQEDSAVYLCASSRPGRAETQYFGPGTRLLVL.

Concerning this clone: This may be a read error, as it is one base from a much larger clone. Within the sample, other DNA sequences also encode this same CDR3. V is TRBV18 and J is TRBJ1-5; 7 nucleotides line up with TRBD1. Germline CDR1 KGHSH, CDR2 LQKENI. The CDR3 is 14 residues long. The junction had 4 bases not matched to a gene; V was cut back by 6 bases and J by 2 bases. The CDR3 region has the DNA TGTGCCAGCTCCGCCACAGGGGGCAATCAGCCCCAGCATTTT. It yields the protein CASSATGGNQPQHF.

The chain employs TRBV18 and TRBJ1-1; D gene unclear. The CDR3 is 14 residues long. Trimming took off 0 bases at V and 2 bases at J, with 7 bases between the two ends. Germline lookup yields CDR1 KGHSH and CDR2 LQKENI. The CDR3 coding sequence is TGTGCCAGCTCACCACCGGCCAGTAACACTGAAGCTTTCTTT. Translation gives CASSPPASNTEAFF.

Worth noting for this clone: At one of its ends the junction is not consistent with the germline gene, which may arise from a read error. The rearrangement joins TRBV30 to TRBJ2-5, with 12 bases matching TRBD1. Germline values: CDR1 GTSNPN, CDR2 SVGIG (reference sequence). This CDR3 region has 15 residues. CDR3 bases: TGTGCCCGGAGGGTTGGGACAGGGGGCCGGAAGACCCAGTACTTC. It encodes CARRVGTGGRKTQYF.

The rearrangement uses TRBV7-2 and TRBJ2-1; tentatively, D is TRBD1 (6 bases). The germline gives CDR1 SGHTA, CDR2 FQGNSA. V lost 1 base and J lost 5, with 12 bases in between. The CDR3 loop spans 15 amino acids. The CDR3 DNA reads TGTGCCAGCAGCTTAGTATTGGGGGCCCACAATGAGCAGTTCTTC. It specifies CASSLVLGAHNEQFF.

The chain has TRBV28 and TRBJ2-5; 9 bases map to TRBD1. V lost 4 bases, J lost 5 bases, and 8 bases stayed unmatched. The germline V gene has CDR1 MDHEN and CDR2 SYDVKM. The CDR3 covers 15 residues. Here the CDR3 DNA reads TGTGCCAGCAGTTACACGCACAGGGGGCGGGAGACCCAGTACTTC. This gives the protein CASSYTHRGRETQYF.

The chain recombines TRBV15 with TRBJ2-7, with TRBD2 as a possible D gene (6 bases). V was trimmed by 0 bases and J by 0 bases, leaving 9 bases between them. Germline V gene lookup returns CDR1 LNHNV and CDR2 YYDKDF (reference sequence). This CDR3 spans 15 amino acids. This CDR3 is CATSRDGTSSYEQYF. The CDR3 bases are TGTGCCACCAGCAGAGATGGGACTTCCTCCTACGAGCAGTACTTC.

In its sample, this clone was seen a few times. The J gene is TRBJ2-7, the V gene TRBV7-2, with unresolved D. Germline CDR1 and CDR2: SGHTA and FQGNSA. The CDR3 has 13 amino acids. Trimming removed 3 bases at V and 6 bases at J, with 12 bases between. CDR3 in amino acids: CASSFFHTSEQYF. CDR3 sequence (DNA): TGTGCCAGCAGCTTTTTCCACACAAGCGAGCAGTACTTC.

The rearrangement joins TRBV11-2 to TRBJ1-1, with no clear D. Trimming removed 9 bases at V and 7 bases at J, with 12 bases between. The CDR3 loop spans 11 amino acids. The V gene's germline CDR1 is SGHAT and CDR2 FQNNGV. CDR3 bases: TGTGCCAGTCTGCGGGAAGGTGAAGCTTTCTTT. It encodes CASLREGEAFF. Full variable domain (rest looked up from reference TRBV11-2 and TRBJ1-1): EAGVAQSPRYKIIEKRQSVAFWCNPISGHATLYWYQQILGQGPKLLIQFQNNGVVDDSQLPKDRFSAERLKGVDSTLKIQPAKLEDSAVYLCASLREGEAFFGQGTRLTVV.

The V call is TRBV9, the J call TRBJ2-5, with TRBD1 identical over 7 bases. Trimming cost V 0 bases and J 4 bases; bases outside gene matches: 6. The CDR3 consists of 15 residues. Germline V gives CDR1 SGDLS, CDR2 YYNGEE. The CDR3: CASSVEGRGTETQYF. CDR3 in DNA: TGTGCCAGCAGCGTAGAGGGCAGGGGGACAGAGACCCAGTACTTC.

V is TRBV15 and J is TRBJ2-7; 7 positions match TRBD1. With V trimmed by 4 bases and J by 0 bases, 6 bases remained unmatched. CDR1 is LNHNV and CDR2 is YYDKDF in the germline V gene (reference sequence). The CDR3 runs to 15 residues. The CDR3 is CATSMLGQSSYEQYF. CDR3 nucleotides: TGTGCCACCAGCATGCTGGGACAGAGCTCCTACGAGCAGTACTTC.

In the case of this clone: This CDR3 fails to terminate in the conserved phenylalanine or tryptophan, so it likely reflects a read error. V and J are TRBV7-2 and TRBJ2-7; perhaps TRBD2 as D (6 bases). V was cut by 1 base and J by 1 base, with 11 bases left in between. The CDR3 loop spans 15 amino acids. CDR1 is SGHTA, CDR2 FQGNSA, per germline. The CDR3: CASSLVEGRSYEQYS. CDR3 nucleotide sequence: TGTGCCAGCAGCTTAGTTGAGGGGAGGTCCTACGAGCAGTACTCC.

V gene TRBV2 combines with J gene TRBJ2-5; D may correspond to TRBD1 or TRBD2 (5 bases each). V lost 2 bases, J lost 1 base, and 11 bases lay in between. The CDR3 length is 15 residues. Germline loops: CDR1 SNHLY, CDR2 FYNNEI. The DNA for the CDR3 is TGTGCCAGCAGTGAAATGGGACGACGCCAAGAGACCCAGTACTTC. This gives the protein CASSEMGRRQETQYF.

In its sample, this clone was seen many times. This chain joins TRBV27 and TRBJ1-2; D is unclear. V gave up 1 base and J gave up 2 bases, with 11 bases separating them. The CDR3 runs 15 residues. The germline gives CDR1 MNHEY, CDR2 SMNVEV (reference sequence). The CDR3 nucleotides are TGTGCCAGCAGTTTATATCCAGGTCCAAACTATGGCTACACCTTC. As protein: CASSLYPGPNYGYTF.

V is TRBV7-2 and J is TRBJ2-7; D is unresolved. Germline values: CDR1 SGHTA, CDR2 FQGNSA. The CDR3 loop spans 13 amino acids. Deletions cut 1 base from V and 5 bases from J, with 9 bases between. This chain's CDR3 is CASSLVGPNEQYF. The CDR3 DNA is TGTGCCAGCAGCTTAGTCGGACCTAACGAGCAGTACTTC. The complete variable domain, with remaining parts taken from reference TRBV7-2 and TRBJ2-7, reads GAGVSQSPSNKVTEKGKDVELRCDPISGHTALYWYRQSLGQGLEFLIYFQGNSAPDKSGLPSDRFSAERTGGSVSTLTIQRTQQEDSAVYLCASSLVGPNEQYFGPGTRLTVT.

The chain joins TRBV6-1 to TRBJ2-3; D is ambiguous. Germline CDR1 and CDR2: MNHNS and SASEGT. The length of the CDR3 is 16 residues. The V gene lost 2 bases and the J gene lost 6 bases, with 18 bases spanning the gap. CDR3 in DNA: TGTGCCAGCAGTGAATCGGACCCCGCTGGTGGGGATACGCAGTATTTT. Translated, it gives CASSESDPAGGDTQYF.

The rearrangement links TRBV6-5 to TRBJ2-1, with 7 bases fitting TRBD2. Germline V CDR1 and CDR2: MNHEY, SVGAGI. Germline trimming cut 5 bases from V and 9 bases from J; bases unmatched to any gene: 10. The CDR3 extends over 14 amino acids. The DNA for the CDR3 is TGTGCCAGCAGTCACCGGGACTATTACCTTGAGCAGTTCTTC. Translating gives CASSHRDYYLEQFF.

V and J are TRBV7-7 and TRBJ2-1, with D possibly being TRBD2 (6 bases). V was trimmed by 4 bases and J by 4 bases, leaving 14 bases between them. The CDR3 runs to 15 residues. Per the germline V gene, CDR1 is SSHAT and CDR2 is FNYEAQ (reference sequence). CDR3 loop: CASSWGLGDYNEQFF. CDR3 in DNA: TGTGCCAGCAGCTGGGGACTGGGGGATTACAATGAGCAGTTCTTC.

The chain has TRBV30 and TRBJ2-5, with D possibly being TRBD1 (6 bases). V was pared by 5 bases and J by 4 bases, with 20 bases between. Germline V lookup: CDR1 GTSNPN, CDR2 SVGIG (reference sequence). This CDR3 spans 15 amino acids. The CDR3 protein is CAWANGQHYIETQYF. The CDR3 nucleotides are TGTGCCTGGGCTAACGGACAGCACTATATAGAGACCCAGTACTTC.

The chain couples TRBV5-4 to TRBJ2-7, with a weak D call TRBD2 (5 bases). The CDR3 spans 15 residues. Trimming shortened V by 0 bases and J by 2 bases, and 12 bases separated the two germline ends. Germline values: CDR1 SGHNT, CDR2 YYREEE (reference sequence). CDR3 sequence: CASSLAGRRTYEQYF. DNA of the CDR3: TGTGCCAGCAGCTTGGCCGGCCGGAGGACCTACGAGCAGTACTTC.

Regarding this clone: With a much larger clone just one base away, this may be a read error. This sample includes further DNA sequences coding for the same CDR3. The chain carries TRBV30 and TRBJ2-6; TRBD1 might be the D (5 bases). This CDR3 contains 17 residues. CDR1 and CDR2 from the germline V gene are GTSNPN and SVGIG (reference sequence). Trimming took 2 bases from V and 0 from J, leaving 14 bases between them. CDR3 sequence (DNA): TGTGCCTGGAGTAAAAGGGGCTTACGCTCTGGGGCCAACGTCCTGACTTTC. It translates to CAWSKRGLRSGANVLTF.

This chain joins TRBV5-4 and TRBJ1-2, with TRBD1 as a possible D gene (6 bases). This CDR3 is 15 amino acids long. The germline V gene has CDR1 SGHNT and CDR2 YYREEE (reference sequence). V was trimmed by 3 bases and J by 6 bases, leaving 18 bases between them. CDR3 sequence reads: CASSSLQGLRDGYTF. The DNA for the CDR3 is TGTGCCAGCAGCTCCCTACAGGGCCTAAGGGATGGCTACACCTTC.

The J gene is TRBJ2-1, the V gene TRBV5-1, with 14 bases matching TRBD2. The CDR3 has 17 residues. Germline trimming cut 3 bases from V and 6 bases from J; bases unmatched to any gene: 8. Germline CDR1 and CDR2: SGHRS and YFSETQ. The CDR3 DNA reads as TGCGCCAGCAGCTCCGGGACTAGCGGGAGTCTGGTCAATGAGCAGTTCTTC. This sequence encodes CASSSGTSGSLVNEQFF.